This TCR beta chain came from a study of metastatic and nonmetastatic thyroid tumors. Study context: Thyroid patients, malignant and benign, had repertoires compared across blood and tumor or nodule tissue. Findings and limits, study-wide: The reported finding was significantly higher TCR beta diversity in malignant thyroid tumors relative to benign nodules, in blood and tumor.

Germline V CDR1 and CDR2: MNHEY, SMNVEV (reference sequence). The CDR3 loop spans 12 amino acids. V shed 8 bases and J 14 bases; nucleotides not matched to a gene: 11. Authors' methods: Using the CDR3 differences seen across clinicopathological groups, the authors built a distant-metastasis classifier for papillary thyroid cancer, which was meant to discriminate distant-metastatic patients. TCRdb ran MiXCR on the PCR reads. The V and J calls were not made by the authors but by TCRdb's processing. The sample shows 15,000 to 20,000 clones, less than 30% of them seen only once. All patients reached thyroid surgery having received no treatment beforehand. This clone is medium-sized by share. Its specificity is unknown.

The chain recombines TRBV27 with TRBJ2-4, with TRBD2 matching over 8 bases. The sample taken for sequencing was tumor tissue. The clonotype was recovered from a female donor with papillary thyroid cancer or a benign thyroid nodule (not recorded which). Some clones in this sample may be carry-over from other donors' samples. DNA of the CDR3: TGTGCCAGCTGGCCCTCCAGCGGGAGTAAGTACTTC. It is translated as CASWPSSGSKYF.